The 14 T cell receptor beta chains below come from one sample, sequenced in a study of T cells in localized non-small cell lung cancer. Clones were sequenced by immunoSEQ multiplex PCR, and TCRdb holds only the in-frame ones, with some missing. The data contain 130,000 or so clones, around 90% of them singletons. Sequenced material: peripheral blood, taken before any cancer treatment. Receptors were obtained from a female donor aged 60 or older with stage I lung adenocarcinoma.

The chain has TRBV5-6 and TRBJ1-4; TRBD1 agrees at 8 bases. The J segment lost 5 bases and the V segment lost 4 bases, leaving 7 bases of the junction unmatched. From germline, CDR1 is SGHDT and CDR2 YYEEEE. This CDR3 spans 15 amino acids. As DNA, the CDR3 is TGTGCCAGCAGCCCCTTGGGACAGGAGAATGAAAAACTGTTTTTT. Translation: CASSPLGQENEKLFF.

The V call is TRBV9, the J call TRBJ1-3; D gene unclear. V dropped 4 bases and J dropped 0 bases, with 11 bases sitting between them. The germline CDR1 and CDR2 sequences are SGDLS and YYNGEE. The CDR3 runs to 15 residues. In nucleotides, the CDR3 is TGTGCCAGCAGCCTTGCGGACGGCTCTGGAAACACCATATATTTT. The encoded protein is CASSLADGSGNTIYF.

This clone was seen just once. The V and J genes are TRBV5-1 and TRBJ2-7, with a weak D call TRBD1 (5 bases). From germline, CDR1 is SGHRS and CDR2 YFSETQ. V was pared by 0 bases and J by 2 bases, with 15 bases between. There are 16 residues in the CDR3. Here the CDR3 DNA reads TGCGCCAGCAGCTTGGGGGGAACAGGTCAGACCTACGAGCAGTACTTC. Protein: CASSLGGTGQTYEQYF.

The chain combines TRBV29-1 with TRBJ2-2, with 8 bases that match TRBD2. V shed 6 bases and J 6 bases; nucleotides not matched to a gene: 9. CDR3 size: 14 residues. The germline CDR1 and CDR2 sequences are SQVTM and ANQGSEA. CDR3 in amino acids: CSVGGLAFSGELFF. In DNA, the CDR3 is TGCAGCGTCGGCGGACTAGCTTTCTCCGGGGAGCTGTTTTTT.

Written as DNA, the CDR3 is TGTGCCAGCAGCAAAGATAGGGATATGACGGGCTCCTACGAGCAGTACTTC. Amino acids: CASSKDRDMTGSYEQYF. The chain carries TRBV21-1 and TRBJ2-7. TRBV21-1 is given as a pseudogene. This CDR3 comprises 17 residues.

With regard to this clone: A junction boundary mismatches the germline segment, possibly from a read error. The genes are TRBV18 and TRBJ2-7; D perhaps matches TRBD1 (5 bases). This CDR3 has 13 residues. Germline V gene sequence: CDR1 KGHSH, CDR2 LQKENI. CDR3 nucleotide sequence: TGTGCCAGCTCACAACTAACCCGGCAGGGATTTACCTTC. Residues: CASSQLTRQGFTF. Using reference TRBV18 and TRBJ2-7 for the parts outside the CDR3, the full variable domain is NAGVMQNPRHLVRRRGQEARLRCSPMKGHSHVYWYRQLPEEGLKFMVYLQKENIIDESGMPKERFSAEFPKEGPSILRIQQVVRGDSAAYFCASSQLTRQGFTFGPGTRLTVT.

This clone was counted a few times. CDR3 loop: CASSMEPSNTEAFF. In nucleotides, the CDR3 is TGTGCCAGTAGTATGGAACCCAGCAACACTGAAGCTTTCTTT. The chain uses TRBV19 and TRBJ1-1, with D uncertain. V was cut by 3 bases and J by 2 bases, with 10 bases left in between. The CDR3 spans 14 residues. The germline CDR1 and CDR2 sequences are LNHDA and SQIVND (reference sequence).

The chain has TRBV4-1 and TRBJ2-2, with unresolved D. Per germline, CDR1 MGHRA and CDR2 YSYEKL. The CDR3 is 14 residues long. V lost 1 base to trimming and J lost 4 bases, with 7 bases between them. The CDR3 sequence is CASSQGDGTGELFF. DNA of the CDR3: TGCGCCAGCAGCCAAGGCGACGGCACCGGGGAGCTGTTTTTT.

CDR3 residues: CASSLPGTAYNEQFF. The DNA for the CDR3 is TGTGCCAGCAGCTTACCCGGGACAGCGTACAATGAGCAGTTCTTC. The rearrangement uses TRBV27 and TRBJ2-1, with TRBD1 identical over 7 bases. The CDR3 sequence is 15 residues long. Germline-derived CDR1 and CDR2 are MNHEY and SMNVEV (reference sequence). V dropped 6 bases and J dropped 4; count of bases not matched to a gene: 9.

V usage is TRBV11-2 and J usage is TRBJ2-1; 9 bases agree with TRBD2. Germline CDR1 reads SGHAT; CDR2 reads FQNNGV. This CDR3 region has 15 residues. Unmatched junction bases numbered 9, after V lost 4 bases and J lost 8 bases. In DNA form, the CDR3 reads TGTGCCAGCAGCTCTATAGCGGGAGCATCCCATGAGCAGTTCTTC. This translates into CASSSIAGASHEQFF.

The chain links TRBV7-5 to TRBJ2-4. TRBV7-5 is tagged as a pseudogene. The CDR3 is 18 amino acids. The CDR3 DNA is TGTGCCAGAAGCTTAGGATCCCAGGGAACGGTGGGGGAAAACATTCAGTACTTC. This codes for CARSLGSQGTVGENIQYF.

V gene TRBV27 combines with J gene TRBJ2-7; D gene uncertain. Germline V CDR1 and CDR2: MNHEY, SMNVEV (reference sequence). The V end lost 4 bases, the J end lost 2 bases, and 12 bases lay between the germline ends. The length of the CDR3 is 14 residues. The CDR3 bases are TGTGCCAGCAGTTCGCCGGGTTTCCCCTACGAGCAGTACTTC. Protein sequence: CASSSPGFPYEQYF.

V and J are TRBV5-1 and TRBJ1-3; tentative D call: TRBD1 (5 bases). This CDR3 has 19 residues. CDR1 and CDR2 (germline): SGHRS, YFSETQ. The germline V and J ends were trimmed by 7 bases and 0 bases, with 26 bases remaining between them. In DNA form, the CDR3 reads TGCGCCAGCGCATTTCGAGGGACCGCCACTATGGACTCTGGAAACACCATATATTTT. This codes for CASAFRGTATMDSGNTIYF.

This chain uses TRBV6-1 with TRBJ2-7, with 9 bases fitting TRBD1. The CDR3 is 14 amino acids. The V gene end was trimmed by 6 bases and the J gene end by 1 base; junction bases not matched to a gene: 4. Germline V gene lookup returns CDR1 MNHNS and CDR2 SASEGT. In nucleotides, the CDR3 is TGTGCCAGCAGGAGGGACAGGGTGTCCTACGAGCAGTACTTC. Translated: CASRRDRVSYEQYF.